Sequencing of this T cell receptor beta chain was carried out in a study of blood T cell repertoires in COVID-19. Study details: In each case, the material was cDNA or gDNA derived from T cells, B-cell-depleted T cells, or PBMCs.

Germline V gives CDR1 MNHNS, CDR2 SASEGT. The CDR3 covers 16 residues. Trimming stripped 2 bases from V and 0 bases from J, with 8 bases between. Using immunoSEQ multiplex PCR, the repertoire was profiled, and TCRdb retains in-frame clones only, with some absent. The data contain some 460,000 clones, roughly nine tenths of them singletons. Material: PBMCs or T cells enriched from blood (not recorded which). The TCR originated in a woman younger than 35 who had recovered from COVID-19. The chain links TRBV6-1 to TRBJ2-6; D call uncertain. The CDR3 region has the DNA TGTGCCAGCAGTGAATTGAGTTTCTCTGGGGCCAACGTCCTGACTTTC. This encodes CASSELSFSGANVLTF.